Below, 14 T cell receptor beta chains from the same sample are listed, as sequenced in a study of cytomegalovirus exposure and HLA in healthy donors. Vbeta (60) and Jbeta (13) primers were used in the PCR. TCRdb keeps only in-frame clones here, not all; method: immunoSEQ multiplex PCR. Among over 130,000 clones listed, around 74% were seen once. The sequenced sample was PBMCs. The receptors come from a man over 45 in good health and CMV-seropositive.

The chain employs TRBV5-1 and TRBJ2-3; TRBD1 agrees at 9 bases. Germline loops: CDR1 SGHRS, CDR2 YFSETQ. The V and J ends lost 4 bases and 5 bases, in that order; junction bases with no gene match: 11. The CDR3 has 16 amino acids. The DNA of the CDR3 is TGCGCCAGCAGCCCATTAGACAGGGGGACCGGAGATACGCAGTATTTT. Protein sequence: CASSPLDRGTGDTQYF.

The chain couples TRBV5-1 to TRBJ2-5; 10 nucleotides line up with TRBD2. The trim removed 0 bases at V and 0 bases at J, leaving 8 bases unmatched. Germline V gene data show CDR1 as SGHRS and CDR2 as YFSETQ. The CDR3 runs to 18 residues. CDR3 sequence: CASSLVRASGGYQETQYF. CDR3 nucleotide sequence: TGCGCCAGCAGCTTGGTGAGGGCTAGCGGGGGTTACCAAGAGACCCAGTACTTC.

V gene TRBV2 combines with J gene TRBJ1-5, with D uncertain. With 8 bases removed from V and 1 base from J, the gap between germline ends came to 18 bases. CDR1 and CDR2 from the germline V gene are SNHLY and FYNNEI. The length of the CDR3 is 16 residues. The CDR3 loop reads CASAGIFGKSNQPQHF. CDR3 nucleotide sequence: TGTGCCAGCGCGGGAATATTCGGAAAAAGCAATCAGCCCCAGCATTTT.

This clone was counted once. CDR3 residues: CASSQDRGRGTGELFF. CDR3 coding DNA: TGCGCCAGCAGCCAAGATCGGGGCAGGGGCACCGGGGAGCTGTTTTTT. This rearrangement joins TRBV4-1 to TRBJ2-2; a possible D gene is TRBD1 (6 bases). The CDR3 is made up of 16 amino acids. Per the germline V gene, CDR1 is MGHRA and CDR2 is YSYEKL. Trimming removed 0 bases at V and 4 bases at J, with 12 bases between.

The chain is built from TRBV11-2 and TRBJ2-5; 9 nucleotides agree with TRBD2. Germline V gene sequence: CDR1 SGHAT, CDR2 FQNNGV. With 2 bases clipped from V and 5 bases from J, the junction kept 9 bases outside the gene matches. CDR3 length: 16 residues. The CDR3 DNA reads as TGTGCCAGCAGCTTATACCAGCGGGAGGTTGCGGAGACCCAGTACTTC. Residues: CASSLYQREVAETQYF.

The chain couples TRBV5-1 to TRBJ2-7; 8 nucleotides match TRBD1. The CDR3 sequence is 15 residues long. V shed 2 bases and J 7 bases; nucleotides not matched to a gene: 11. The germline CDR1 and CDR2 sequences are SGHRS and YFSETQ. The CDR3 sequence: CASSFLTGVGREQYF. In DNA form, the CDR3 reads TGCGCCAGCAGCTTCTTGACAGGGGTCGGAAGGGAGCAGTACTTC.

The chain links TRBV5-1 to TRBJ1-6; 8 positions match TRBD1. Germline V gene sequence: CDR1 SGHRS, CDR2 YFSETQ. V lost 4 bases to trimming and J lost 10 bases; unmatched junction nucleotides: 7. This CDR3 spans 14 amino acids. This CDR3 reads CASSNSGGHSPLHF. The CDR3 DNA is TGCGCCAGCAGCAATTCAGGGGGCCACTCACCCCTCCACTTT.

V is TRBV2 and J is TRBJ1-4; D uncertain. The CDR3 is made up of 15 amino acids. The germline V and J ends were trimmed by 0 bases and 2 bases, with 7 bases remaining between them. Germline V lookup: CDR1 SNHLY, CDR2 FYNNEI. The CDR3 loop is CASSEATGTNEKLFF. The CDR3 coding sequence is TGTGCCAGCAGTGAAGCCACGGGTACTAATGAAAAACTGTTTTTT.

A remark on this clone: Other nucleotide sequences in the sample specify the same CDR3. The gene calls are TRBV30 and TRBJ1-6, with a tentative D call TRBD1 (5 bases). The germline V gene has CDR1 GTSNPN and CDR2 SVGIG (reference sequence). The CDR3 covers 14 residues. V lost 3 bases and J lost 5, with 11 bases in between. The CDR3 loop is CAWSVGQDNSPLHF. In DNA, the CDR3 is TGTGCCTGGAGCGTCGGACAAGATAATTCACCCCTCCACTTT. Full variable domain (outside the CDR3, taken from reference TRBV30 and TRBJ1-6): SQTIHQWPATLVQPVGSPLSLECTVEGTSNPNLYWYRQAAGRGLQLLFYSVGIGQISSEVPQNLSASRPQDRQFILSSKKLLLSDSGFYLCAWSVGQDNSPLHFGNGTRLTVT.

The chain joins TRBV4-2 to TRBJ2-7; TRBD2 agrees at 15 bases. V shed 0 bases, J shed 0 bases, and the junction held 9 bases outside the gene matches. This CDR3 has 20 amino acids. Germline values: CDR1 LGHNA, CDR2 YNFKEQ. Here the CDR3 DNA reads TGTGCCAGCAGCCAAGAAGCTCGAGGACTAGCGGGAGGGAGCTCCTACGAGCAGTACTTC. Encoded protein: CASSQEARGLAGGSSYEQYF.

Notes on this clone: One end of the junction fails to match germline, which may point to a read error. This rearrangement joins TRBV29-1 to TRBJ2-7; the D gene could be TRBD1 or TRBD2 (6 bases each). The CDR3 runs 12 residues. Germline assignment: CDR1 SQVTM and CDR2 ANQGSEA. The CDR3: CGVGGGSYEQYF. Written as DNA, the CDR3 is TGCGGCGTTGGAGGGGGTAGTTACGAGCAGTACTTC.

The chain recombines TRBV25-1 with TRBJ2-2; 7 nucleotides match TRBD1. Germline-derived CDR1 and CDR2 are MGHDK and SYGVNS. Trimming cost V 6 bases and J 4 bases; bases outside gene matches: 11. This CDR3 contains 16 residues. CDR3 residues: CASRGRDRAGTGELFF. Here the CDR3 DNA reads TGTGCCAGCAGGGGACGGGACAGAGCCGGCACCGGGGAGCTGTTTTTT.

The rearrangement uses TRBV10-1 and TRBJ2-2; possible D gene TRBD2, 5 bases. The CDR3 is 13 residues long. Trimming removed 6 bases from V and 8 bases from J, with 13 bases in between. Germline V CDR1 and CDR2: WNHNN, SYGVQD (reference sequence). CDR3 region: CASRRTLLGELFF. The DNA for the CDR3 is TGCGCCAGCAGAAGGACTCTGCTGGGGGAGCTGTTTTTT.

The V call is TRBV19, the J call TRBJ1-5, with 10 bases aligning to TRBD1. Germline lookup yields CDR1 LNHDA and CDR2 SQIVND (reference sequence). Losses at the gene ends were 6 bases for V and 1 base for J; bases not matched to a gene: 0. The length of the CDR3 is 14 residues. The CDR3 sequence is CASRGQGSNQPQHF. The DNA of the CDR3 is TGTGCCAGTAGGGGACAGGGGAGCAATCAGCCCCAGCATTTT. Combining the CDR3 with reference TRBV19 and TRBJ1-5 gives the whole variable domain DGGITQSPKYLFRKEGQNVTLSCEQNLNHDAMYWYRQDPGQGLRLIYYSQIVNDFQKGDIAEGYSVSREKKESFPLTVTSAQKNPTAFYLCASRGQGSNQPQHFGDGTRLSIL.